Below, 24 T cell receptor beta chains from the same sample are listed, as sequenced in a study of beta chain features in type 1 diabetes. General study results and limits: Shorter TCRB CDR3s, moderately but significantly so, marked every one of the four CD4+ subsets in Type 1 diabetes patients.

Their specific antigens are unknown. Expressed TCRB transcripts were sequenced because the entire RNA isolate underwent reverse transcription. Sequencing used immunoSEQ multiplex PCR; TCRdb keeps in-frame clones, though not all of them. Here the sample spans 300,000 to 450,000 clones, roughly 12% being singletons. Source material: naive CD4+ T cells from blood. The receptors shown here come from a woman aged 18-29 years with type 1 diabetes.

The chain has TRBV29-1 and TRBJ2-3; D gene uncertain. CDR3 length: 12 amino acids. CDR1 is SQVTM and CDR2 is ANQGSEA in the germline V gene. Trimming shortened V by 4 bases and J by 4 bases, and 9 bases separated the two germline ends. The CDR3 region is CSVGEVADTQYF. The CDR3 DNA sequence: TGCAGCGTTGGTGAAGTAGCAGATACGCAGTATTTT.

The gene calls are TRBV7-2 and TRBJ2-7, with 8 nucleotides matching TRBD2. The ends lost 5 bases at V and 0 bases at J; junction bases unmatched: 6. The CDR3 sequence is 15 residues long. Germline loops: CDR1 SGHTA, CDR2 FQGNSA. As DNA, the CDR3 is TGTGCCAGCAGCACCGTAGCGGGAAGCTCCTACGAGCAGTACTTC. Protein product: CASSTVAGSSYEQYF. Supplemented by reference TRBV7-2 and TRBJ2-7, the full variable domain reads GAGVSQSPSNKVTEKGKDVELRCDPISGHTALYWYRQSLGQGLEFLIYFQGNSAPDKSGLPSDRFSAERTGGSVSTLTIQRTQQEDSAVYLCASSTVAGSSYEQYFGPGTRLTVT.

The CDR3 loop is CASRTGAGNTEAFF. DNA for the CDR3: TGTGCCAGCAGAACAGGGGCAGGAAACACTGAAGCTTTCTTT. The genes are TRBV28 and TRBJ1-1; 7 bases match TRBD1. Trimming at V came to 6 bases and at J to 2 bases, leaving 6 bases not matched to a gene. From germline, CDR1 is MDHEN and CDR2 SYDVKM. This CDR3 has 14 amino acids.

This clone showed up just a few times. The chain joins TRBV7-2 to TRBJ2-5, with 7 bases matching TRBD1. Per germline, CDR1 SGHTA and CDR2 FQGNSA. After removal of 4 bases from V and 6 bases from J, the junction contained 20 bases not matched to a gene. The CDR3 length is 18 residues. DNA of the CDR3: TGTGCCAGCAGCTACGGACAGGTGGGAGTCCAGATCGGGAAGACCCAGTACTTC. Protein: CASSYGQVGVQIGKTQYF. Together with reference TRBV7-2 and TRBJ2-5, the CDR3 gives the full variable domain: GAGVSQSPSNKVTEKGKDVELRCDPISGHTALYWYRQSLGQGLEFLIYFQGNSAPDKSGLPSDRFSAERTGGSVSTLTIQRTQQEDSAVYLCASSYGQVGVQIGKTQYFGPGTRLLVL.

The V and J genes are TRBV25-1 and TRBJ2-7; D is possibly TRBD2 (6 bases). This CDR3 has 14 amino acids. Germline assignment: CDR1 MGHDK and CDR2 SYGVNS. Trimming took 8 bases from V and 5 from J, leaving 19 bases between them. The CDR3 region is CASRHGRRGHEQYF. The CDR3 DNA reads TGTGCCAGCCGTCACGGGAGAAGGGGCCACGAGCAGTACTTC.

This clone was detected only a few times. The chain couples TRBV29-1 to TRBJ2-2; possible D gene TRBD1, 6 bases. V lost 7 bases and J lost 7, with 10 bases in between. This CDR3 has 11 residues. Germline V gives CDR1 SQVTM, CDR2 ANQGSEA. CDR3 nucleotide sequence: TGCAGCGCAGGGGAGAACGGGGAGCTGTTTTTT. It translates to CSAGENGELFF.

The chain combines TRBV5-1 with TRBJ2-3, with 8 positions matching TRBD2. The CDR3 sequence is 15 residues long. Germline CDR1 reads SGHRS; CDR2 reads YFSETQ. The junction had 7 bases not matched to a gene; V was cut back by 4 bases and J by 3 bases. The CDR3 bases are TGCGCCAGCAGCAAACTAGCGGAGGGTACAGATACGCAGTATTTT. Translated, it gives CASSKLAEGTDTQYF.

This CDR3 is CASSFGQGRYNEQFF. Here the CDR3 DNA reads TGCGCCAGCAGCTTCGGACAGGGGCGATACAATGAGCAGTTCTTC. The chain links TRBV5-1 to TRBJ2-1; 9 bases map to TRBD1. V gave up 2 bases and J gave up 4 bases; unmatched junction bases: 4. The CDR3 contains 15 residues. Germline CDR1 is SGHRS and CDR2 is YFSETQ.

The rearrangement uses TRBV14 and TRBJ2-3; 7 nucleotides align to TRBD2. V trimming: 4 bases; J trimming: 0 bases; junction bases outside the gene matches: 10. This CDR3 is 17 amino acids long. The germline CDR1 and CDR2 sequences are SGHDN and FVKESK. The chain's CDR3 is CASSLRLAASSTDTQYF. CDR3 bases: TGTGCCAGCAGCCTAAGACTAGCTGCCTCTAGCACAGATACGCAGTATTTT.

CDR3 loop: CASSPPLSGEQFF. The CDR3 nucleotides are TGTGCCAGCAGTCCACCACTCAGCGGTGAGCAGTTCTTC. The chain employs TRBV27 and TRBJ2-1, with a tentative D call TRBD2 (5 bases). V lost 5 bases and J 9 bases, leaving 14 bases between the germline ends. Germline CDR1 MNHEY, CDR2 SMNVEV (reference sequence). CDR3 length: 13 residues.

The CDR3 region has the DNA TGTGCCAGCACTAAAGTAGGGGGCGACCAGCCCCAGCATTTT. Translation: CASTKVGGDQPQHF. The V and J genes are TRBV6-6 and TRBJ1-5; 7 bases are a match to TRBD1. From germline, CDR1 is MNHNY and CDR2 SVGAGI (reference sequence). There are 14 residues in the CDR3. V trimming: 7 bases; J trimming: 7 bases; junction bases outside the gene matches: 10.

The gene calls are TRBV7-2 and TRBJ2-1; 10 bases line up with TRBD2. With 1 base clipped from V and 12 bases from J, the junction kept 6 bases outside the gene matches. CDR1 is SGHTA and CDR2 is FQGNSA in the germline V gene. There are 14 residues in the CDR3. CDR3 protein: CASSLGLAGFGQFF. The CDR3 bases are TGTGCCAGCAGCTTAGGACTAGCGGGTTTTGGGCAGTTCTTC.

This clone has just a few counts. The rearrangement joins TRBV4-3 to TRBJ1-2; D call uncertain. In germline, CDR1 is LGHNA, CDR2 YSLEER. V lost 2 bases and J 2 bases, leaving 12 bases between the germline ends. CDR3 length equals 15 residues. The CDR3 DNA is TGCGCCAGCAGCCAATCTGAGGTCCGGAACTATGGCTACACCTTC. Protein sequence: CASSQSEVRNYGYTF.

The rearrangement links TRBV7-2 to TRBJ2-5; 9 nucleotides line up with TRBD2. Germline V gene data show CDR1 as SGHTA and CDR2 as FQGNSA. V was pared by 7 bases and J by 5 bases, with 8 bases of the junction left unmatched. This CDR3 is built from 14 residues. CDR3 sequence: CASTNSGSRETQYF. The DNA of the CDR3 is TGTGCCAGCACCAATAGCGGGAGTAGGGAGACCCAGTACTTC. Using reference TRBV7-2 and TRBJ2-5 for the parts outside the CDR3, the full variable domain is GAGVSQSPSNKVTEKGKDVELRCDPISGHTALYWYRQSLGQGLEFLIYFQGNSAPDKSGLPSDRFSAERTGGSVSTLTIQRTQQEDSAVYLCASTNSGSRETQYFGPGTRLLVL.

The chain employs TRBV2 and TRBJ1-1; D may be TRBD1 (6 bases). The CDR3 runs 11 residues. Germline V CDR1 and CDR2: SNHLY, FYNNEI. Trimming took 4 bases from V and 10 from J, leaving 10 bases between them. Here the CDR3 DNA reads TGTGCCAGCAGTGTCCAGGGGAGAGCTTTCTTT. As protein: CASSVQGRAFF.

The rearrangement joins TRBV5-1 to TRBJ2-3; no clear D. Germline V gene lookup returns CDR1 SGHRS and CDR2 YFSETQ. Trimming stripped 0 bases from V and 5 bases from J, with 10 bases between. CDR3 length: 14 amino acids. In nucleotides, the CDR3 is TGCGCCAGCAGCTTGGGGCAGGTCGAAGATACGCAGTATTTT. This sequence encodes CASSLGQVEDTQYF.

CDR3 in amino acids: CASSLGGTGFNEQFF. For the CDR3, the DNA is TGCGCCAGCAGCTTGGGCGGGACAGGGTTCAATGAGCAGTTCTTC. This chain connects TRBV5-1 to TRBJ2-1, with 9 bases identical to TRBD1. This CDR3 comprises 15 residues. Germline CDR1 and CDR2: SGHRS and YFSETQ. The junction had 4 bases not matched to a gene; V was cut back by 0 bases and J by 6 bases.

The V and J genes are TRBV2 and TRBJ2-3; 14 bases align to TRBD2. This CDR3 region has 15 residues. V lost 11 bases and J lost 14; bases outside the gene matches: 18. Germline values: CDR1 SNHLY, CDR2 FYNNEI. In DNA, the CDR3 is TGTGCCTCCCATCCCGGGACTAGCGGGAGAAGCTTGTGGTATTTT. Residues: CASHPGTSGRSLWYF. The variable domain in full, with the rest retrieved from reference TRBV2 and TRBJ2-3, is EPEVTQTPSHQVTQMGQEVILRCVPISNHLYFYWYRQILGQKVEFLVSFYNNEISEKSEIFDDQFSVERPDGSNFTLKIRSTKLEDSAMYFCASHPGTSGRSLWYFGPGTRLTVL.

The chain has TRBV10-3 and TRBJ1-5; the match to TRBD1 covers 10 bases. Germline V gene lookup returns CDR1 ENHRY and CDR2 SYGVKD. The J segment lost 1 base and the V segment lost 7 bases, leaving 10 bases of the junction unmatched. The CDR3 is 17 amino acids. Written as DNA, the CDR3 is TGTGCCATCACGGGACAGGGGTTCCTAACAAGCAATCAGCCCCAGCATTTT. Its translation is CAITGQGFLTSNQPQHF.

DNA of the CDR3: TGTGCCAGCAGCTTGGGTCTAGCGGCCGGGGCCAACGTCCTGACTTTC. It codes for CASSLGLAAGANVLTF. The chain joins TRBV9 to TRBJ2-6; 7 bases line up with TRBD2. CDR1 is SGDLS, CDR2 YYNGEE, per germline. This CDR3 contains 16 residues. After removal of 4 bases from V and 4 bases from J, the junction contained 8 bases not matched to a gene.

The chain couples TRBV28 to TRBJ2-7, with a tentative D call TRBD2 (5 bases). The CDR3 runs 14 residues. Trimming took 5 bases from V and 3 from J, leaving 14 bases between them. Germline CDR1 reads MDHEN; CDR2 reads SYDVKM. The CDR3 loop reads CASSLLGSYYEQYF. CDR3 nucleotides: TGTGCCAGCAGTCTCCTGGGGAGTTACTACGAGCAGTACTTC.

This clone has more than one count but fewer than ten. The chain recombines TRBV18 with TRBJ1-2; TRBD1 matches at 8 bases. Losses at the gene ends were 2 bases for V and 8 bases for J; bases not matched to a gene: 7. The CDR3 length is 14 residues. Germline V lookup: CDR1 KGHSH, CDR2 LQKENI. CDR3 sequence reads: CASSPGQGGEGYTF. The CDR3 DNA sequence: TGTGCCAGCTCACCAGGACAGGGCGGAGAAGGCTACACCTTC.

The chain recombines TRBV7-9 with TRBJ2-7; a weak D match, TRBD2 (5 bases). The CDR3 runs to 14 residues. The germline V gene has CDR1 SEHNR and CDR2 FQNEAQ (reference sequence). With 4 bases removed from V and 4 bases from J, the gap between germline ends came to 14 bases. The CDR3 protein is CASSSDSRRYEQYF. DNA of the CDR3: TGTGCCAGCAGCTCGGACTCCAGGAGGTACGAGCAGTACTTC.

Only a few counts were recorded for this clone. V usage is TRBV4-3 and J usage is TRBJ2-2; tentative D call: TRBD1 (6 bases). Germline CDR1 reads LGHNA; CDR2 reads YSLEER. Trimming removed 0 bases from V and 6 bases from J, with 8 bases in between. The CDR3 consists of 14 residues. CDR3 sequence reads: CASSQDRGSGELFF. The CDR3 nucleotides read TGCGCCAGCAGCCAAGATAGGGGGTCCGGGGAGCTGTTTTTT.